The 20 T cell receptor beta chains below were found in one sample sequenced in a study of blood T cell repertoires in COVID-19. Sequencing was performed with immunoSEQ multiplex PCR; in TCRdb, only in-frame clones are kept and a portion is missing. The table has around 140,000 clones, 70% to 90% seen once; the top ten hold about 9.4%. Sequenced: peripheral blood. All receptors derive from a man aged 50 to 60 with acute or convalescent COVID-19.

The chain has TRBV5-5 and TRBJ2-2; 10 nucleotides match TRBD1. The CDR3 is 15 residues long. CDR1 is SGHKS, CDR2 YYEKEE, per germline (reference sequence). The V segment lost 0 bases and the J segment 5 bases; nucleotides outside the gene matches: 1. CDR3 sequence (DNA): TGTGCCAGCAGCTTGGGACAGGGGGCGACCGGGGAGCTGTTTTTT. Residues: CASSLGQGATGELFF. Full variable domain (rest looked up from reference TRBV5-5 and TRBJ2-2): DAGVTQSPTHLIKTRGQQVTLRCSPISGHKSVSWYQQVLGQGPQFIFQYYEKEERGRGNFPDRFSARQFPNYSSELNVNALLLGDSALYLCASSLGQGATGELFFGEGSRLTVL.

The V call is TRBV5-1, the J call TRBJ1-4, with D perhaps TRBD1 (6 bases). The length of the CDR3 is 17 residues. Between the trimmed V and J ends, which lost 4 bases and 0 bases, there was a span of 16 bases. Germline V gene sequence: CDR1 SGHRS, CDR2 YFSETQ. In nucleotides, the CDR3 is TGCGCCAGCAGCCCATCCCGGGACACCGCAACTAATGAAAAACTGTTTTTT. Its protein is CASSPSRDTATNEKLFF.

In its sample, this clone was seen once. The chain employs TRBV29-1 and TRBJ1-5, with D perhaps TRBD1 (5 bases). Between the trimmed V and J ends, which lost 0 bases and 9 bases, there was a span of 12 bases. The CDR3 loop spans 13 amino acids. In germline, CDR1 is SQVTM, CDR2 ANQGSEA. CDR3 region: CSVEDQGGGPQHF. DNA of the CDR3: TGCAGCGTTGAAGATCAGGGTGGTGGGCCCCAGCATTTT.

The V and J genes are TRBV29-1 and TRBJ1-4; D not certain. Germline CDR1 is SQVTM and CDR2 is ANQGSEA. CDR3 size: 13 residues. V was trimmed by 5 bases and J by 0 bases, leaving 7 bases between them. The CDR3 here is CSVRRATNEKLFF. CDR3 sequence (DNA): TGCAGCGTTCGGAGAGCAACTAATGAAAAACTGTTTTTT.

The chain employs TRBV5-5 and TRBJ1-6, with a tentative D call TRBD1 (6 bases). Germline V CDR1 and CDR2: SGHKS, YYEKEE (reference sequence). This CDR3 region has 15 residues. V was pared by 4 bases and J by 2 bases, with 10 bases between. The CDR3 is CASSPRTAYNSPLHF. CDR3 nucleotides: TGTGCCAGCAGCCCCCGGACAGCCTATAATTCACCCCTCCACTTT.

The chain is built from TRBV5-1 and TRBJ1-2; D is possibly TRBD1 (6 bases). Deletions cut 3 bases from V and 6 bases from J, with 15 bases between. This CDR3 spans 14 amino acids. From germline, CDR1 is SGHRS and CDR2 YFSETQ. In DNA form, the CDR3 reads TGCGCCAGCAGCTCACAGGGAGAACTTGATGGCTACACCTTC. This gives the protein CASSSQGELDGYTF.

CDR3 nucleotide sequence: TGTGCCAGCAGTTTAGCGGGCTATTCACCCCTCCACTTT. Protein sequence: CASSLAGYSPLHF. The V and J genes are TRBV27 and TRBJ1-6; no definite D call. Germline CDR1 MNHEY, CDR2 SMNVEV (reference sequence). V gave up 2 bases and J gave up 8 bases, with 7 bases separating them. The CDR3 is 13 amino acids.

The CDR3 sequence is CASSPAPGGNTEAFF. The CDR3 bases are TGTGCCAGCTCACCAGCTCCGGGTGGAAACACTGAAGCTTTCTTT. The V call is TRBV18, the J call TRBJ1-1; the D is unclear. This CDR3 contains 15 residues. Deletions cut 2 bases from V and 2 bases from J, with 12 bases between. Germline V gene data show CDR1 as KGHSH and CDR2 as LQKENI.

The V gene is TRBV7-9, the J gene TRBJ2-1, with TRBD1 matching 7 bases. With 8 bases clipped from V and 8 bases from J, the junction kept 9 bases outside the gene matches. Germline lookup yields CDR1 SEHNR and CDR2 FQNEAQ (reference sequence). The CDR3 runs 13 residues. The CDR3 DNA reads as TGTGCCAGCGCAGAGGGGGCGTTGGATGAGCAGTTCTTC. This encodes CASAEGALDEQFF.

V gene TRBV18 combines with J gene TRBJ1-2; no definite D call. This CDR3 is 16 amino acids long. The germline V and J ends were trimmed by 2 bases and 0 bases, with 13 bases remaining between them. Germline lookup yields CDR1 KGHSH and CDR2 LQKENI. The chain's CDR3 is CASSPSGRSANYGYTF. CDR3 bases: TGTGCCAGCTCACCAAGCGGTCGGTCTGCTAACTATGGCTACACCTTC. The entire variable domain, with the rest obtained from reference TRBV18 and TRBJ1-2, is as follows: NAGVMQNPRHLVRRRGQEARLRCSPMKGHSHVYWYRQLPEEGLKFMVYLQKENIIDESGMPKERFSAEFPKEGPSILRIQQVVRGDSAAYFCASSPSGRSANYGYTFGSGTRLTVV.

In nucleotides, the CDR3 is TGCGCCAGCAGCACACAGGGGGCGAGGGATGACTATGGCTACACCTTC. This gives the protein CASSTQGARDDYGYTF. This chain uses TRBV5-1 with TRBJ1-2; 9 bases are shared with TRBD1. CDR1 and CDR2 from the germline V gene are SGHRS and YFSETQ. With 4 bases clipped from V and 3 bases from J, the junction kept 10 bases outside the gene matches. This CDR3 contains 16 residues.

The V gene is TRBV11-2, the J gene TRBJ1-1; no firm D call. The germline V and J ends were trimmed by 3 bases and 5 bases, with 4 bases remaining between them. The CDR3 loop spans 11 amino acids. The V gene's germline CDR1 is SGHAT and CDR2 FQNNGV. DNA for the CDR3: TGTGCCAGCAGCTTCTATACTGAAGCTTTCTTT. Translated: CASSFYTEAFF.

This chain connects TRBV2 to TRBJ1-1; TRBD1 agrees at 7 bases. From germline, CDR1 is SNHLY and CDR2 FYNNEI. The V gene end was trimmed by 10 bases and the J gene end by 6 bases; junction bases not matched to a gene: 8. This CDR3 contains 12 residues. CDR3 DNA sequence: TGTGCCACAAAAACAGGGGAGTCTGAAGCTTTCTTT. Encoded protein: CATKTGESEAFF.

This chain joins TRBV2 and TRBJ1-3; 7 nucleotides agree with TRBD1. Germline trimming cut 8 bases from V and 0 bases from J; bases unmatched to any gene: 1. The CDR3 loop spans 13 amino acids. Germline loops: CDR1 SNHLY, CDR2 FYNNEI. Here the CDR3 reads CASGTDSGNTIYF. The CDR3 nucleotides are TGTGCCAGCGGGACAGACTCTGGAAACACCATATATTTT. The variable domain in full, with the rest retrieved from reference TRBV2 and TRBJ1-3, is EPEVTQTPSHQVTQMGQEVILRCVPISNHLYFYWYRQILGQKVEFLVSFYNNEISEKSEIFDDQFSVERPDGSNFTLKIRSTKLEDSAMYFCASGTDSGNTIYFGEGSWLTVV.

The gene calls are TRBV3-1 (or the pseudogene TRBV3-2) and TRBJ1-5; 8 bases fit TRBD1. V gave up 4 bases and J gave up 7 bases; unmatched junction bases: 6. Germline CDR1 and CDR2: LGHDT and YNNKEL (reference sequence). There are 14 residues in the CDR3. In DNA, the CDR3 is TGTGCCAGCAGCCCCGGGACAGGAAAGCAGCCCCAGCATTTT. It yields the protein CASSPGTGKQPQHF.

This chain uses TRBV6-5 with TRBJ2-1; TRBD2 matches 7 bases. V shed 9 bases, J shed 5 bases, and the junction held 10 bases outside the gene matches. The CDR3 runs 14 residues. Germline V gene sequence: CDR1 MNHEY, CDR2 SVGAGI. CDR3 residues: CASRMGRDHNEQFF. For the CDR3, the DNA is TGTGCCAGTCGTATGGGGAGGGATCACAATGAGCAGTTCTTC.

The chain couples TRBV19 to TRBJ2-1; 8 nucleotides agree with TRBD2. The CDR3 contains 16 residues. V shed 5 bases and J 5 bases; nucleotides not matched to a gene: 11. In germline, CDR1 is LNHDA, CDR2 SQIVND (reference sequence). The CDR3 nucleotides are TGTGCCAGTAGTTCCTACTCTAGCGGGTTTAACAATGAGCAGTTCTTC. As protein: CASSSYSSGFNNEQFF. The full variable domain, completed using reference TRBV19 and TRBJ2-1, is DGGITQSPKYLFRKEGQNVTLSCEQNLNHDAMYWYRQDPGQGLRLIYYSQIVNDFQKGDIAEGYSVSREKKESFPLTVTSAQKNPTAFYLCASSSYSSGFNNEQFFGPGTRLTVL.

A remark on this clone: At one of its ends the junction is not consistent with the germline gene, which may arise from a read error. The chain combines TRBV3-1 (or the pseudogene TRBV3-2) with TRBJ1-1; 12 bases map to TRBD1. Germline V gene sequence: CDR1 LGHDT, CDR2 YNNKEL (reference sequence). The length of the CDR3 is 15 residues. The CDR3 nucleotides read TGTGCCAGCAGCCCCCGGGACAGGGGGCATAGGGAGGCTTCCTTT. This gives the protein CASSPRDRGHREASF.

This clone has just one count. The V gene is TRBV7-2, the J gene TRBJ1-1; no clear D. This CDR3 region has 13 residues. V was clipped by 0 bases and J by 3 bases, with 5 bases between them. Germline-derived CDR1 and CDR2 are SGHTA and FQGNSA. CDR3 sequence: CASSLAPYTEAFF. CDR3 coding DNA: TGTGCCAGCAGCTTAGCCCCGTACACTGAAGCTTTCTTT. Filled out from reference TRBV7-2 and TRBJ1-1, the complete variable domain reads GAGVSQSPSNKVTEKGKDVELRCDPISGHTALYWYRQSLGQGLEFLIYFQGNSAPDKSGLPSDRFSAERTGGSVSTLTIQRTQQEDSAVYLCASSLAPYTEAFFGQGTRLTVV.

V gene TRBV5-5 combines with J gene TRBJ1-3; D is ambiguous. The germline V and J ends were trimmed by 1 base and 9 bases, with 11 bases remaining between them. The CDR3 covers 13 residues. CDR1 is SGHKS, CDR2 YYEKEE, per germline (reference sequence). CDR3 sequence reads: CASSLPPPGTIYF. CDR3 in DNA: TGTGCCAGCAGCTTGCCCCCCCCCGGCACCATATATTTT.